This T cell receptor beta chain was recovered during a study of OX40 agonist ivuxolimab in advanced cancers. Sequenced by immunoSEQ multiplex PCR; TCRdb stores in-frame clones only, minus some. The sample lists 45,000 to 65,000 clones, approximately 90% seen once, with around 15% in the top ten. Per the germline V gene, CDR1 is SGHTA and CDR2 is FQGNSA. This CDR3 is built from 16 residues. Trimming left V 1 base short and J 1 base short, with 12 bases between. The rearrangement uses TRBV7-2 and TRBJ2-3; D is unclear. The material sequenced was CD4+ or CD8+ T cells sorted from blood, taken in a trial of the OX40 agonist ivuxolimab. The TCR sequence derives from an adult with an advanced solid tumor such as melanoma, head and neck, liver or kidney cancer. CDR3 residues: CASSLGGSRRTDTQYF. In DNA, the CDR3 is TGTGCCAGCAGCTTAGGAGGATCCAGACGCACAGATACGCAGTATTTT.